This TCR beta chain was profiled in a study of CD8+ T cells in alopecia areata. Study context: C3H/HeJ donors with spontaneous alopecia, about 6-12 months old, supplied skin grafts to roughly 6-10-week-old female C3H/HeJ mice.

Broader study findings: Normal scalp showed lower clonality than lesional scalp, especially alopecia totalis/universalis. Shared TCR sequences were less clear between patients than in mice, possibly partly from HLA diversity.

This CDR3 is built from 13 residues. CDR1 and CDR2 from the germline V gene are GKSSPN and SITVG. V was trimmed by 1 base and J by 3 bases, leaving 10 bases between them. Only a few counts were recorded for this clone. What it recognizes is unknown. All gene names here are mouse names. The CDR3 end lies 4 residues beyond the end of the read and is filled in from the germline J gene. Sorting used CD4, CD8alpha, NKG2D, NKG2ACE and other markers on pooled cutaneous lymph node cells. RNA extraction was followed by reverse transcription into cDNA, which acted as the sequencing template. TCRdb's table, derived via immunoSEQ multiplex PCR, lists solely in-frame clones and lacks some. Captured here are over 250,000 clones, none seen once; the top ten comprise about 1.1%.

This chain connects TRBV31 to TRBJ2-7, with a tentative D call TRBD2 (5 bases). The TCR comes from a C3H/HeJ mouse with alopecia areata. The MHC haplotype recorded for the strain is H2-k. The sequenced sample consisted of CD4+ T cells sorted from a lymph node. Partial CDR3 DNA: TGTGCCTGGAGTCAGACTGCCCACTAT. The encoded protein is CAWSQTAHY. The whole CDR3 protein reads CAWSQTAHYEQYF.